Below, one TCR beta chain is given with its context. It lacks a known antigen. Base qualities were left out, and no much larger clone turns up one base away. The data stem from a study of CD4 T cell repertoires in COVID-19 (dated by TCRdb to about 2021). Regarding the research as a whole: For cross-reactivity analysis, CFSE-low cells were expanded with IL-2 for nine to ten days and were then relabeled and restimulated with spike proteins from other coronaviruses. Naturally processed CD4+ T cell responses to SARS-CoV-2 spike and nucleoprotein were characterized in COVID-19-recovered individuals, and clonal composition was assessed by TCR Vbeta sequencing. Subset-level TCR Vbeta repertoire analysis of SARS-CoV-2-reactive T cells was performed in a few recovered individuals. Overall study outcomes, separate from this receptor: Several of the most expanded SARS-CoV-2-reactive clonotypes were found to be shared between two or all three memory subsets, suggesting intraclonal diversification. Between roughly 7 and 27% of SARS-CoV-2 clonotypes were also detected in SARS-CoV and/or HKU1 spike-stimulated secondary cultures, consistent with cross-reactivity.

CDR1 and CDR2 (LNHDA, SQIVND) derive from the germline V gene (reference sequence). The CDR3 starts with the cysteine, ends with the phenylalanine, and has 16 residues. CDR3 DNA only is kept here, 48 bases in frame from base 1. Trimming leaves V shorter by 5 bases and J shorter by 4 bases, with the junction holding 7 bases beyond the gene matches. Library prep was done by the immunoSEQ multiplex PCR assay. Under the source paper's analysis protocol: Repertoire overlap between subsets was quantified using the Chao-Jaccard similarity index and counts of shared clonotypes. Here the immuneACCESS table is served through TCRdb, limited to in-frame sequences with V and J called. Missing clones are a known gap in these copies; in checked studies unresolved V genes cover under half, and the rest lacks a known reason. Clone size and the V and J calls come from that table; the DNA yielded D and trimming. The sample table lists tens of thousands of clones, 87% of them with a count of one. The top ten constitute around 0.5% of the sample.

Uncultured memory T cell samples were sequenced directly after ex vivo isolation. From peripheral blood mononuclear cells, the researchers isolated CD4+ total memory, central memory, effector memory and circulating T follicular helper cells. This TCR was sampled from a human donor who had COVID-19. This chain joins TRBV19 to TRBJ2-7; 14 bases in the junction line up with TRBD2. Sequencing was performed on central memory CD4+ T cells from blood, taken before the COVID-19 pandemic. The sample's cell subset or site label, in plain terms: CD4+ T central memory cells. The sequenced DNA is TGTGCCAGTAGTCCCACGAGGACTAGCGGGAGGTACGAGCAGTACTTC. Its amino acids are CASSPTRTSGRYEQYF.